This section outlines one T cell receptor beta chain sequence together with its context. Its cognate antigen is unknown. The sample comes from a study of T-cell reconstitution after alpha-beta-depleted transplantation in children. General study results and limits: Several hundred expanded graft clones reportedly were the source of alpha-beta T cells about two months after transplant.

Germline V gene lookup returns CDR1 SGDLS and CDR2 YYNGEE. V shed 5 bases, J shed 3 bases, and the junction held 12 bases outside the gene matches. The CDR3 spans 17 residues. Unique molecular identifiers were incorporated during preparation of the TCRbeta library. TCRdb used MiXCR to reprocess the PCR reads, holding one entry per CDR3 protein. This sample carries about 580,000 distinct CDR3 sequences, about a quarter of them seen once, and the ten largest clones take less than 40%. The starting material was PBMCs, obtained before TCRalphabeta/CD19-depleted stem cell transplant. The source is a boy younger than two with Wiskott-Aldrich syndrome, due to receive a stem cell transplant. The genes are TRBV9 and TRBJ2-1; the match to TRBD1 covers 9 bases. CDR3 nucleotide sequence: TGTGCCAGCAGTTATTCTGCCGGGACAGGGAGCTACAATGAGCAGTTCTTC. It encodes CASSYSAGTGSYNEQFF.